The sequence of this TCR beta chain was determined in a study of OX40 agonist ivuxolimab in advanced cancers. Study-wide results and caveats: The study observed clonal expansion of CD4+ and CD8+ blood T cells by week 6 at 0.1 to 3.0 mg/kg.

Germline-derived CDR1 and CDR2 are SGHRS and YFSETQ. This CDR3 has 16 amino acids. Unmatched junction bases numbered 14, after V lost 5 bases and J lost 5 bases. TCRdb's copy holds only in-frame clones and misses some; the assay was immunoSEQ multiplex PCR. The sample carries tens of thousands of clones, 70% to 90% recorded once. Baseline was the first blood sampling point, followed by cycle 4 day 1 and cycle 7 day 1. As concerns this clone: What it binds is not known.

Sequencing was performed on CD4+ or CD8+ T cells sorted from blood, taken in a trial of the OX40 agonist ivuxolimab. This chain joins TRBV5-1 and TRBJ2-5; TRBD1 agrees at 8 bases. This sequence was found in an adult with an advanced solid tumor such as melanoma, head and neck, liver or kidney cancer. The DNA of the CDR3 is TGCGCCAGCAGTTCAAACCCGACAGGGGTGATGGAGACCCAGTACTTC. This sequence encodes CASSSNPTGVMETQYF.